Listed here are 14 T cell receptor beta chains from one sample, sequenced in a study of blood T cell repertoires in COVID-19. Using immunoSEQ multiplex PCR, the repertoire was profiled, and TCRdb retains in-frame clones only, with some absent. The table has about 190,000 clones, more than 60% seen once. The sample comprised peripheral blood. The origin of the receptors is a woman aged 50 to 60 with acute or convalescent COVID-19.

This clone has a handful of counts. The chain links TRBV9 to TRBJ1-3; possibly TRBD1 for D (6 bases). V gave up 4 bases and J gave up 4 bases, with 12 bases separating them. The CDR3 length is 14 residues. Germline lookup yields CDR1 SGDLS and CDR2 YYNGEE. The CDR3 protein is CASSQTGSGNTIYF. The CDR3 coding sequence is TGTGCCAGCAGCCAAACAGGGTCCGGAAACACCATATATTTT.

This chain links TRBV5-1 with TRBJ2-7, with TRBD2 as a possible D gene (6 bases). This CDR3 has 14 residues. V was cut by 5 bases and J by 3 bases, with 15 bases left in between. The germline V gene encodes CDR1 SGHRS and CDR2 YFSETQ. The CDR3 region has the DNA TGCGCCAGCAGAGCAGCGGGCGCCCTCTACGAGCAGTACTTC. Translating it yields CASRAAGALYEQYF.

The V and J genes are TRBV24-1 and TRBJ2-7, with 9 bases aligning to TRBD1. After removal of 6 bases from V and 2 bases from J, the junction contained 7 bases not matched to a gene. CDR1 is KGHDR and CDR2 is SFDVKD in the germline V gene. The CDR3 has 15 residues. The CDR3 coding sequence is TGTGCCACCAGTTCATCCGGGACAGGGCCCTACGAGCAGTACTTC. Encoded protein: CATSSSGTGPYEQYF.

The J gene is TRBJ2-1, the V gene TRBV24-1, with 8 bases matching TRBD2. The junction had 7 bases not matched to a gene; V was cut back by 5 bases and J by 8 bases. Per germline, CDR1 KGHDR and CDR2 SFDVKD. This CDR3 has 14 residues. As DNA, the CDR3 is TGTGCCACCAGTGCCGGGACTAGTAGGCATGAGCAGTTCTTC. Translation: CATSAGTSRHEQFF.

This rearrangement joins TRBV6-5 to TRBJ1-5; TRBD1 aligns across 11 bases. Germline V gives CDR1 MNHEY, CDR2 SVGAGI. Trimming at V came to 6 bases and at J to 4 bases, leaving 2 bases not matched to a gene. The CDR3 runs to 14 residues. CDR3 in amino acids: CASSGQGANQPQHF. CDR3 in DNA: TGTGCCAGCAGCGGACAGGGGGCAAATCAGCCCCAGCATTTT.

The rearrangement links TRBV28 to TRBJ2-1; TRBD2 agrees at 8 bases. After removal of 4 bases from V and 8 bases from J, the junction contained 4 bases not matched to a gene. There are 13 residues in the CDR3. Looked up from germline, CDR1 is MDHEN and CDR2 is SYDVKM. The DNA of the CDR3 is TGTGCCAGCAGTTCCCCGCGGGGGGATGAGCAGTTCTTC. Its protein is CASSSPRGDEQFF.

The chain carries TRBV28 and TRBJ1-1, with D possibly matching TRBD1 (6 bases). V gave up 11 bases and J gave up 4 bases, with 17 bases separating them. Looked up from germline, CDR1 is MDHEN and CDR2 is SYDVKM. This CDR3 spans 13 amino acids. Written as DNA, the CDR3 is TGTGCCGTTCCGAGGGGGTCGGGCACTGAAGCTTTCTTT. Protein: CAVPRGSGTEAFF.

This clone was seen a single time. The gene calls are TRBV19 and TRBJ2-7; D unclear. V lost 6 bases and J 5 bases, leaving 5 bases between the germline ends. There are 10 residues in the CDR3. Germline CDR1 reads LNHDA; CDR2 reads SQIVND (reference sequence). The chain's CDR3 is CASSPNEQYF. The CDR3 bases are TGTGCCAGTAGCCCCAACGAGCAGTACTTC.

This clone is a singleton in its sample. V gene TRBV5-1 combines with J gene TRBJ2-7; 9 bases agree with TRBD2. V was clipped by 0 bases and J by 0 bases; unmatched bases: 10. Per the germline V gene, CDR1 is SGHRS and CDR2 is YFSETQ. The CDR3 contains 18 residues. DNA of the CDR3: TGCGCCAGCAGCTTGGCCGGAGGGGGGACTAGCCTCTCCTACGAGCAGTACTTC. Residues: CASSLAGGGTSLSYEQYF.

This chain links TRBV7-8 with TRBJ1-1, with TRBD1 as a possible D gene (5 bases). CDR3 size: 15 residues. CDR1 and CDR2 (germline): SGHVS, FQNEAQ. V was cut by 0 bases and J by 10 bases, with 18 bases left in between. The CDR3 sequence: CASSLANDGRRGAFF. The CDR3 region has the DNA TGTGCCAGCAGCTTAGCTAACGACGGTCGAAGGGGAGCTTTCTTT.

This chain connects TRBV24-1 to TRBJ1-1; 7 nucleotides line up with TRBD1. J gave up 5 bases and V 2 bases, and 7 bases lay outside the gene matches. Germline V gives CDR1 KGHDR, CDR2 SFDVKD. The CDR3 contains 15 residues. CDR3 protein: CATSDSRQGGTEAFF. The DNA of the CDR3 is TGTGCCACCAGTGATTCGAGACAGGGCGGAACTGAAGCTTTCTTT.

The rearrangement uses TRBV10-2 and TRBJ1-2; no clear D. V was clipped by 3 bases and J by 6 bases, with 5 bases between them. Per germline, CDR1 WSHSY and CDR2 SAAADI. The CDR3 loop spans 11 amino acids. In nucleotides, the CDR3 is TGCGCCAGCAGTGACCGAGATGGCTACACCTTC. This sequence encodes CASSDRDGYTF.

The V gene is TRBV6-5, the J gene TRBJ1-2; 7 nucleotides align to TRBD1. Germline lookup yields CDR1 MNHEY and CDR2 SVGAGI. Losses at the gene ends were 6 bases for V and 7 bases for J; bases not matched to a gene: 8. The CDR3 extends over 13 amino acids. CDR3 region: CASRTGPGGGYTF. The CDR3 DNA is TGTGCCAGCAGGACAGGGCCAGGAGGTGGCTACACCTTC.

The chain joins TRBV19 to TRBJ2-2; perhaps TRBD1 as D (7 bases). Germline CDR1 is LNHDA and CDR2 is SQIVND (reference sequence). Trimming removed 10 bases from V and 7 bases from J, with 16 bases in between. This CDR3 contains 13 residues. CDR3 coding DNA: TGTGCCACCATTCCAGGGGGAGGCGGGGAGCTGTTTTTT. Protein: CATIPGGGGELFF.